The 16 T cell receptor beta chains below come from one sample, sequenced in a study of blood T cell repertoires in COVID-19. The assay was immunoSEQ multiplex PCR, and TCRdb's table has in-frame clones only and misses some. The sample lists 110,000 or so clones, 85% seen once, with 10% to 15% in the top ten. The specimen was peripheral blood. The receptors originated from a human donor in a cohort sampled during active COVID-19.

The chain uses TRBV15 and TRBJ1-3, with D possibly being TRBD1 (6 bases). Germline V gene lookup returns CDR1 LNHNV and CDR2 YYDKDF (reference sequence). V lost 7 bases and J 0 bases, leaving 13 bases between the germline ends. The CDR3 extends over 15 amino acids. Here the CDR3 reads CATTQGHSSGNTIYF. CDR3 in DNA: TGTGCCACCACCCAGGGACACAGCTCTGGAAACACCATATATTTT.

J is TRBJ1-2 and V is TRBV28; 9 bases align to TRBD1. With 2 bases clipped from V and 0 bases from J, the junction kept 4 bases outside the gene matches. Looked up from germline, CDR1 is MDHEN and CDR2 is SYDVKM. This CDR3 contains 16 residues. The CDR3 here is CASSLAGTGTNYGYTF. Here the CDR3 DNA reads TGTGCCAGCAGTTTAGCTGGGACAGGGACTAACTATGGCTACACCTTC.

This rearrangement joins TRBV19 to TRBJ2-2; D not resolved. This CDR3 has 14 amino acids. Germline V CDR1 and CDR2: LNHDA, SQIVND (reference sequence). V lost 1 base to trimming and J lost 0 bases, with 3 bases between them. Here the CDR3 DNA reads TGTGCCAGTAGTATAGTCACGAACACCGGGGAGCTGTTTTTT. It codes for CASSIVTNTGELFF.

This clone has a handful of counts. This chain links TRBV10-2 with TRBJ1-3; weak D call: TRBD1 (5 bases). Trimming pared 6 bases from V and 0 bases from J, leaving 12 bases between. Looked up from germline, CDR1 is WSHSY and CDR2 is SAAADI. The CDR3 is 15 amino acids. The CDR3 is CASSTGWNSGNTIYF. In DNA form, the CDR3 reads TGCGCCAGCAGCACAGGTTGGAACTCTGGAAACACCATATATTTT.

V usage is TRBV6-5 and J usage is TRBJ1-5; D gene uncertain. This CDR3 region has 14 residues. V lost 5 bases to trimming and J lost 3 bases, with 11 bases between them. The germline gives CDR1 MNHEY, CDR2 SVGAGI. This CDR3 reads CASSRPGANQPQHF. CDR3 nucleotides: TGTGCCAGCAGTCGACCAGGCGCCAATCAGCCCCAGCATTTT.

The chain combines TRBV11-3 with TRBJ2-3, with D maybe TRBD2 (7 bases). CDR3 length: 15 residues. V lost 5 bases and J 0 bases, leaving 12 bases between the germline ends. Germline V gene sequence: CDR1 SGHNT, CDR2 YENEEA. In DNA, the CDR3 is TGTGCCAGCAGCCGGGGGGCCTTGAGCACAGATACGCAGTATTTT. Residues: CASSRGALSTDTQYF.

This clone was seen only once. The V call is TRBV28, the J call TRBJ1-5, with TRBD1 identical over 7 bases. Per the germline V gene, CDR1 is MDHEN and CDR2 is SYDVKM. CDR3 size: 13 residues. V lost 6 bases, J lost 7 bases, and 6 bases stayed unmatched. CDR3 in amino acids: CASRDRVVQPQHF. The CDR3 coding sequence is TGTGCCAGCAGAGACAGGGTGGTGCAGCCCCAGCATTTT.

The V gene is TRBV19, the J gene TRBJ1-6; 7 bases align to TRBD1. Germline V gene sequence: CDR1 LNHDA, CDR2 SQIVND (reference sequence). CDR3 size: 16 residues. The V segment lost 6 bases and the J segment 8 bases; nucleotides outside the gene matches: 13. CDR3 region: CASRRPGTDLHSPLHF. In nucleotides, the CDR3 is TGTGCCAGTAGAAGACCCGGGACAGACCTTCATTCACCCCTCCACTTT.

The rearrangement links TRBV4-1 to TRBJ2-3; D not resolved. CDR1 MGHRA and CDR2 YSYEKL come from the germline V gene. The CDR3 runs to 15 residues. Deletions cut 4 bases from V and 1 base from J, with 12 bases between. CDR3: CASSRGDGGTDTQYF. The CDR3, as DNA: TGCGCCAGCAGCCGCGGAGACGGAGGCACAGATACGCAGTATTTT.

V gene TRBV5-4 combines with J gene TRBJ2-3; 7 positions agree with TRBD1. Trimming at V came to 0 bases and at J to 1 base, leaving 5 bases not matched to a gene. There are 16 residues in the CDR3. Germline V CDR1 and CDR2: SGHNT, YYREEE (reference sequence). CDR3 protein: CASSLDGQGGTDTQYF. CDR3 DNA: TGTGCCAGCAGCTTGGACGGGCAGGGGGGCACAGATACGCAGTATTTT. Based on the CDR3 plus reference TRBV5-4 and TRBJ2-3, the full variable domain is ETGVTQSPTHLIKTRGQQVTLRCSSQSGHNTVSWYQQALGQGPQFIFQYYREEENGRGNFPPRFSGLQFPNYSSELNVNALELDDSALYLCASSLDGQGGTDTQYFGPGTRLTVL.

This rearrangement joins TRBV5-1 to TRBJ1-2; TRBD1 is a possible D gene (5 bases). The length of the CDR3 is 15 residues. Trimming took 0 bases from V and 5 from J, leaving 14 bases between them. Germline V gene lookup returns CDR1 SGHRS and CDR2 YFSETQ. In DNA form, the CDR3 reads TGCGCCAGCAGCTTGGAGGGGACTGCGACTTATGGCTACACCTTC. It translates to CASSLEGTATYGYTF. The full variable domain, rest sourced from reference TRBV5-1 and TRBJ1-2, is KAGVTQTPRYLIKTRGQQVTLSCSPISGHRSVSWYQQTPGQGLQFLFEYFSETQRNKGNFPGRFSGRQFSNSRSEMNVSTLELGDSALYLCASSLEGTATYGYTFGSGTRLTVV.

V and J are TRBV7-9 and TRBJ2-3; no definite D call. The length of the CDR3 is 14 residues. CDR1 and CDR2 from the germline V gene are SEHNR and FQNEAQ (reference sequence). V shed 1 base and J shed 2 bases, with 7 bases lying between them. The CDR3 protein is CASSLVPFTDTQYF. CDR3 DNA sequence: TGTGCCAGCAGCTTAGTCCCGTTCACAGATACGCAGTATTTT.

The chain has TRBV6-5 and TRBJ1-1; 11 nucleotides align to TRBD1. From germline, CDR1 is MNHEY and CDR2 SVGAGI. CDR3 size: 15 residues. V lost 4 bases and J lost 3; bases outside the gene matches: 4. The DNA of the CDR3 is TGTGCCAGCAGTTTGGACAGGGGGCGGGACACTGAAGCTTTCTTT. Its translation: CASSLDRGRDTEAFF.

The chain links TRBV12-3 or TRBV12-4 to TRBJ2-1; tentative D call: TRBD1 (5 bases). V lost 4 bases and J 10 bases, leaving 14 bases between the germline ends. CDR3 length equals 13 residues. The CDR3 DNA is TGTGCCAGCAGTTACAGGACGCTCGGGGAGCAGTTCTTC. Translating it yields CASSYRTLGEQFF.

The rearrangement links TRBV25-1 to TRBJ2-1; 9 bases agree with TRBD1. The CDR3 runs 14 residues. V lost 3 bases and J lost 8; bases outside the gene matches: 5. Per the germline V gene, CDR1 is MGHDK and CDR2 is SYGVNS. In DNA form, the CDR3 reads TGTGCCAGCAGTGATGGACAGGGGTATGATGAGCAGTTCTTC. Its protein is CASSDGQGYDEQFF.

The chain is built from TRBV10-3 and TRBJ2-3; D remains ambiguous. Germline values: CDR1 ENHRY, CDR2 SYGVKD. The CDR3 has 17 amino acids. The germline V and J ends were trimmed by 4 bases and 1 base, with 18 bases remaining between them. In nucleotides, the CDR3 is TGTGCCATCAGTGTCGGGTTTTTGCGGTTTGGCACAGATACGCAGTATTTT. It is translated as CAISVGFLRFGTDTQYF.